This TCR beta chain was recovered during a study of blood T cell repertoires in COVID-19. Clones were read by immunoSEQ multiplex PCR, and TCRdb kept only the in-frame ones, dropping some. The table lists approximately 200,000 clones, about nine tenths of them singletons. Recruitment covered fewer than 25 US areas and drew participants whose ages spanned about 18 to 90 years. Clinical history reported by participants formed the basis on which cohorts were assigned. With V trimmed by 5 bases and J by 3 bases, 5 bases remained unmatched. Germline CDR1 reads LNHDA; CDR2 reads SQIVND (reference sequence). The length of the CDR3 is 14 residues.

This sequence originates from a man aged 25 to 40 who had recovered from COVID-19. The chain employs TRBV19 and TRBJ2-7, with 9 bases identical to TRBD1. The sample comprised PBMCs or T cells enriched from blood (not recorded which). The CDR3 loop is CASSVGQGSYEQYF. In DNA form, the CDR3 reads TGTGCCAGTAGTGTTGGACAGGGGAGCTACGAGCAGTACTTC. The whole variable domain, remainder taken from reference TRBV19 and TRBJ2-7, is DGGITQSPKYLFRKEGQNVTLSCEQNLNHDAMYWYRQDPGQGLRLIYYSQIVNDFQKGDIAEGYSVSREKKESFPLTVTSAQKNPTAFYLCASSVGQGSYEQYFGPGTRLTVT.